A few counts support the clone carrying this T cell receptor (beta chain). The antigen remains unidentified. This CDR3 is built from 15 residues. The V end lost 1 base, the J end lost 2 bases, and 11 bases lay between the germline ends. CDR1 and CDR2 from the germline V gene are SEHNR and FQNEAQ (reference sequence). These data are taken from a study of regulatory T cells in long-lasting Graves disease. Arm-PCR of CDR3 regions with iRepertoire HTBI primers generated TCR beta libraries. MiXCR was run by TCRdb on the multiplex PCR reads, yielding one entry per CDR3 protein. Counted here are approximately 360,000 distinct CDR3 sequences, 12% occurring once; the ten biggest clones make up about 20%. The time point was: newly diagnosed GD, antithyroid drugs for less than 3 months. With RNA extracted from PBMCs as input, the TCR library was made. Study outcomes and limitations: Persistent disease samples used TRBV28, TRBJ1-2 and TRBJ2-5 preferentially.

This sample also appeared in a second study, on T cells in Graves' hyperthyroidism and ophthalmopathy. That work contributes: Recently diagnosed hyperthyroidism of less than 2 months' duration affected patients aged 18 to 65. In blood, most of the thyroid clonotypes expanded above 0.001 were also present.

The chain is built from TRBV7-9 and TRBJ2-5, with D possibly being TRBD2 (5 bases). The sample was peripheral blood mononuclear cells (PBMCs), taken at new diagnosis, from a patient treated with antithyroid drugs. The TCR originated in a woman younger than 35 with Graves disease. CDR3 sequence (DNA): TGTGCCAGCAGCTTAGGAGCGGCGACACAAGAGACCCAGTACTTC. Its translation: CASSLGAATQETQYF.